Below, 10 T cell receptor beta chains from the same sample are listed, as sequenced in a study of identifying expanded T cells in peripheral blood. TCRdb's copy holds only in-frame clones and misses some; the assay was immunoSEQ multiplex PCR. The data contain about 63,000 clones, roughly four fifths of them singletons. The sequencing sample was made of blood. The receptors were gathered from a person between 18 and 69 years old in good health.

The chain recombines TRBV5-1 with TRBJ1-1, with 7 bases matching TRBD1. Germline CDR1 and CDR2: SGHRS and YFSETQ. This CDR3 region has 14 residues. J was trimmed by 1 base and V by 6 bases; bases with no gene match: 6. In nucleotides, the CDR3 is TGCGCCAGCAACTTACAGGGGTCGAACACTGAAGCTTTCTTT. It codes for CASNLQGSNTEAFF.

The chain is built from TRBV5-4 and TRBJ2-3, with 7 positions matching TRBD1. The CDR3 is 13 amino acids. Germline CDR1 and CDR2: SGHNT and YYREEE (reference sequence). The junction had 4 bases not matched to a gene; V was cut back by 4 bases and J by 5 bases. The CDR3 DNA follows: TGTGCCAGCAGCCCCGGGACAGTAGATACGCAGTATTTT. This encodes CASSPGTVDTQYF.

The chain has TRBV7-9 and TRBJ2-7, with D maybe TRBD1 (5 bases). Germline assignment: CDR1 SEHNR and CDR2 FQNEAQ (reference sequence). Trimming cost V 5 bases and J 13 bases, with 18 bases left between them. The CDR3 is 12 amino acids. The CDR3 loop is CASSQGVERKYV. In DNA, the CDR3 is TGTGCCAGCAGCCAAGGGGTAGAACGTAAATACGTC.

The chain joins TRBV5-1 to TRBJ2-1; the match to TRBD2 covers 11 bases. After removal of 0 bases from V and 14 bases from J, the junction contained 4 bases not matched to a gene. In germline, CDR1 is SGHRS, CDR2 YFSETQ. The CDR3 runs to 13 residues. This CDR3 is CASSLGLAGTEFF. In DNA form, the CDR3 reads TGCGCCAGCAGCTTGGGACTAGCGGGAACTGAGTTCTTC.

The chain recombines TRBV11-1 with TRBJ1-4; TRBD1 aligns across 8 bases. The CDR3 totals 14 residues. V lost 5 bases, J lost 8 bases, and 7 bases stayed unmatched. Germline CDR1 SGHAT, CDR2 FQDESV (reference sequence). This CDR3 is CASSATGAGEKLFF. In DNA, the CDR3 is TGTGCCAGCAGCGCGACAGGGGCGGGCGAAAAACTGTTTTTT.

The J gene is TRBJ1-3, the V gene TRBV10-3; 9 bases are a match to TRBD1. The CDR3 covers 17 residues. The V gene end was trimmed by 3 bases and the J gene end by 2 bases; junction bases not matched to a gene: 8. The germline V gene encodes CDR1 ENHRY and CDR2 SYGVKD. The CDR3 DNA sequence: TGTGCCATCAGTGACCTAAAGGGACAGGGACCTGGAAACACCATATATTTT. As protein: CAISDLKGQGPGNTIYF.

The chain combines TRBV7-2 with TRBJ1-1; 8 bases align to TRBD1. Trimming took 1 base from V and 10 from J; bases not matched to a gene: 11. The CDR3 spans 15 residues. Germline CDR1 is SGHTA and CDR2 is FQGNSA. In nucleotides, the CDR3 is TGTGCCAGCAGCTTAGGAGCCAGGGGGCATAACACAGCTTTCTTT. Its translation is CASSLGARGHNTAFF.

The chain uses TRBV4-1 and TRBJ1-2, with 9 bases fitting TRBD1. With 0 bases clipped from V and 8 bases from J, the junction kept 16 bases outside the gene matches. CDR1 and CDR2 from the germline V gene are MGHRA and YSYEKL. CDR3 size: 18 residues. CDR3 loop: CASSQDSNRGRFGSGYTF. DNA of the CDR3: TGCGCCAGCAGCCAAGATTCGAACAGGGGGCGATTTGGAAGCGGCTACACCTTC.

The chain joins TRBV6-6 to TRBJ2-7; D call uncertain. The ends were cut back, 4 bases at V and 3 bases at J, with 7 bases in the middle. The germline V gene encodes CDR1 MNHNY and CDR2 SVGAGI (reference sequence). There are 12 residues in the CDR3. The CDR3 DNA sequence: TGTGCCAGCAGTTTCAACGTCTACGAGCAGTACTTC. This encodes CASSFNVYEQYF.

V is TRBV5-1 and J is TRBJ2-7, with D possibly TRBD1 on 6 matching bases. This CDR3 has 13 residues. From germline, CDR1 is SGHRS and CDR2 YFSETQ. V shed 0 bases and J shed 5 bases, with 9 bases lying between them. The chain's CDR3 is CASSLGPGDEQYF. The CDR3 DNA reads TGCGCCAGCAGCTTGGGCCCAGGGGACGAGCAGTACTTC.